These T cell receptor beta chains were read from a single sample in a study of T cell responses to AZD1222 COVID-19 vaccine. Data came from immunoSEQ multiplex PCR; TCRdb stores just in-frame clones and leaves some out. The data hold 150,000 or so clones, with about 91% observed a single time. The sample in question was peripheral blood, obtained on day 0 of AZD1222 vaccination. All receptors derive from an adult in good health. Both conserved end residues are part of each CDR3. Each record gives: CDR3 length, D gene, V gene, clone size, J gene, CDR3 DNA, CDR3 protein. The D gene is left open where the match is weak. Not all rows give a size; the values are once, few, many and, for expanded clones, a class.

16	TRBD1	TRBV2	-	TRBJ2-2	TGTGCCAGCAGTGTAGGGGGCAAACCGAACACCGGGGAGCTGTTTTTT	CASSVGGKPNTGELFF
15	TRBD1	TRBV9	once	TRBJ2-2	TGTGCCAGCAGCTGGGGACAGGCGAACACCGGGGAGCTGTTTTTT	CASSWGQANTGELFF
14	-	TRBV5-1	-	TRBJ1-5	TGCGCCAGCAGCCCGGGGTCTCCCGGTCAGCCCCAGCATTTT	CASSPGSPGQPQHF
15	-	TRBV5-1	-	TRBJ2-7	TGCGCCAGCAGCTTGGATGTGGACAGTGTCTACGAGCAGTACTTC	CASSLDVDSVYEQYF
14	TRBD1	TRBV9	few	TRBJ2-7	TGTGCCAGCAGCCTGGGACAGGGGATTCACGAGCAGTACTTC	CASSLGQGIHEQYF
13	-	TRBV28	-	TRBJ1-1	TGTGCCAGCAGTTTATCAGGGTCGGAGGGAGCTTTCTTT	CASSLSGSEGAFF
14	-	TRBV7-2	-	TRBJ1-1	TGTGCCAGCAGCTTTAGCGGGGGGGGCACTGAAGCTTTCTTT	CASSFSGGGTEAFF
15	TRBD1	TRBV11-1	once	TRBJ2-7	TGTGCCAGCAGCTTAAGGGGGACAGGGGGCGACGAGCAGTACTTC	CASSLRGTGGDEQYF
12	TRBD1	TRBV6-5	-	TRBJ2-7	TGTGCCAGCAGCCGACAGGGCCCCGAGCAGTACTTC	CASSRQGPEQYF
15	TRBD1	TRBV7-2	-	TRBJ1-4	TGTGCCAGCAGCGCGGACAGGGCAACTAATGAAAAACTGTTTTTT	CASSADRATNEKLFF
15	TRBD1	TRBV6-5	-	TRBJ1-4	TGTGCCAGCAGGGGAACAGGGGCAACTAATGAAAAACTGTTTTTT	CASRGTGATNEKLFF
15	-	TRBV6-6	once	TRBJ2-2	TGTGCCAGCGGTACGGCATCCGCGAACACCGGGGAGCTGTTTTTT	CASGTASANTGELFF
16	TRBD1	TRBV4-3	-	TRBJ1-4	TGCGCCAGCAGCCCAACATCCGGGACAGGGAATGAAAAACTGTTTTTT	CASSPTSGTGNEKLFF
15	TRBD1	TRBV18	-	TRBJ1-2	TGTGCCAGCTCACTACTGGACAGGGGAGATATTGGCTACACCTTC	CASSLLDRGDIGYTF
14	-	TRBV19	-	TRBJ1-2	TGTGCCAGTAGTATAGATTGGGGAAGAAGTGGCTACACCTTC	CASSIDWGRSGYTF
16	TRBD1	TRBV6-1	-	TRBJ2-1	TGTGCCAGCAGTGCAGGGATCGGGACAGGGAGGAGTGAGCAGTTCTTC	CASSAGIGTGRSEQFF
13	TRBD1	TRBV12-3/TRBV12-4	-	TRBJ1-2	TGTGCCAGCAGGTGGGGACAGGACTATGGCTACACCTTC	CASRWGQDYGYTF
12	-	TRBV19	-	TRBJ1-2	TGTGCCAGTAGCGGCCGGGTGGGTGGCTACACCTTC	CASSGRVGGYTF
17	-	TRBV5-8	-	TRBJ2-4	TGTGCCAGCAGCCTGATGGACAGTTGGGTAGCCAAAAACATTCAGTACTTC	CASSLMDSWVAKNIQYF
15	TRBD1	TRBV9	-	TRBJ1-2	TGTGCCAGCAGCGACCGAGGAGGGGGCGCAAATGGCTACACCTTC	CASSDRGGGANGYTF
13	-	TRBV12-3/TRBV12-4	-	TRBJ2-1	TGTGCCAGCAGCCAGAGACCAAGCGATGAGCAGTTCTTC	CASSQRPSDEQFF
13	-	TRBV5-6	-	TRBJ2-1	TGTGCCAGCCGAGCCAGGTCCTACAATGAGCAGTTCTTC	CASRARSYNEQFF
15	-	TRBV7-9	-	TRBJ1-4	TGTGCCAGCAGCTGGGGGGATGCAGGGGATGAAAAACTGTTTTTT	CASSWGDAGDEKLFF
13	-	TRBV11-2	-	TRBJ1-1	TGTGCCAGCAGCTTGGCGGGGGGGGATGAAGCTTTCTTT	CASSLAGGDEAFF
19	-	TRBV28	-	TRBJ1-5	TGTGCCAGCAGTGGGGGAAAAGCAGGGAAAGGGGGATACAATCAGCCCCAGCATTTT	CASSGGKAGKGGYNQPQHF
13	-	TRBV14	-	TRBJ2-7	TGTGCCAGCAGCCAAGAGGTAGATGACGAGCAGTACTTC	CASSQEVDDEQYF
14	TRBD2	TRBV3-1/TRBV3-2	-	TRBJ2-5	TGTGCCAGTGCCTCCAGCGGGGCGCAAGAGACCCAGTACTTC	CASASSGAQETQYF
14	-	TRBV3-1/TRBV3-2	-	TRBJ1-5	TGTGCCAGCAGCCTCCAACTTAGCAATCAGCCCCAGCATTTT	CASSLQLSNQPQHF
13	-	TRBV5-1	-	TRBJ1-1	TGCGCCAGCACCCGGACGGTGAACACTGAAGCTTTCTTT	CASTRTVNTEAFF
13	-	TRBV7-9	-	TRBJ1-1	TGTGCCAGCACTCGGGGGGAGGGGACTGAAGCTTTCTTT	CASTRGEGTEAFF
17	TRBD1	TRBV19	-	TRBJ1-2	TGTGCCAGTAGCCTTGAGACAGGGGGCGATACTAACTATGGCTACACCTTC	CASSLETGGDTNYGYTF
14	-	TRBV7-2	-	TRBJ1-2	TGTGCCAGCAGCTTAGCTGAGGGTAACTATGGCTACACCTTC	CASSLAEGNYGYTF
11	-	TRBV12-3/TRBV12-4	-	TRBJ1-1	TGTGCCAGCAGTTTGGAAAGATCAGCTTTCTTT	CASSLERSAFF
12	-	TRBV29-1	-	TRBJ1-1	TGCAGCTCTAGTGGGGGGTCTACTGAAGCTTTCTTT	CSSSGGSTEAFF
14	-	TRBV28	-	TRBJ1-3	TGTGCCAGCAGTTCAGGGAGCTCTGGAAACACCATATATTTT	CASSSGSSGNTIYF
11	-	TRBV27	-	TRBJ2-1	TGTGCCAGCACCAGGAACAATGAGCAGTTCTTC	CASTRNNEQFF
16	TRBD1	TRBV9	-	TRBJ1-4	TGTGCCAGCAGCGTAGGGGGACAGGGGTTTGGTGAAAAACTGTTTTTT	CASSVGGQGFGEKLFF
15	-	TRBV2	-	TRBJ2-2	TGTGCCAGCAGTGATTGGGGGCGGAAAACCGGGGAGCTGTTTTTT	CASSDWGRKTGELFF
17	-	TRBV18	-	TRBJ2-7	TGTGCCAGCTCACCACCGACTGGCCACGCCAGCTCCTACGAGCAGTACTTC	CASSPPTGHASSYEQYF
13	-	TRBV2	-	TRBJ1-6	TGTGCCACCACCAGGGAACCGGATTCACCCCTCCACTTT	CATTREPDSPLHF
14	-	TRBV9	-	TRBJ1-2	TGTGCCAGCAGCGTAGTGCCCGGAGACTATGGCTACACCTTC	CASSVVPGDYGYTF
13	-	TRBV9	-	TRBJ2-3	TGTGCCAGCAGCGTAGAAGTGTTGGATACGCAGTATTTT	CASSVEVLDTQYF
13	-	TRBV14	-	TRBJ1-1	TGTGCCAGCAGCCAAGACGGAGGGTCTAAAGCTTTCTTT	CASSQDGGSKAFF
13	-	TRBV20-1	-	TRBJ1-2	TGCAGTGCCAGTAACAGGGCTGACTATGGCTACACCTTC	CSASNRADYGYTF
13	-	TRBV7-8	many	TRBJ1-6	TGTGCCAGCAGCTTAGGCAGAAATTCACCCCTCCACTTT	CASSLGRNSPLHF